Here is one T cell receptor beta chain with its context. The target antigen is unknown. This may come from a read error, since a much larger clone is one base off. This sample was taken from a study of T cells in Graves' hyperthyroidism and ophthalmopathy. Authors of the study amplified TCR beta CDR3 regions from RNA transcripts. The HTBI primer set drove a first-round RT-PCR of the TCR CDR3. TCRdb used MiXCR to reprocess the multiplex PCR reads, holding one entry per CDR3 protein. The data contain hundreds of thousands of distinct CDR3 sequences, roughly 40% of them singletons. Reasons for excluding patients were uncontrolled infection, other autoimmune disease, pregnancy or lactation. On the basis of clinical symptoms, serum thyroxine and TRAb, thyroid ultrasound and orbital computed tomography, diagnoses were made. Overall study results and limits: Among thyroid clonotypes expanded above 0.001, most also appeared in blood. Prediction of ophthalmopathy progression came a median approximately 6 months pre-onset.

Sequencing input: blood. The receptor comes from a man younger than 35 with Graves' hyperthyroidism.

The CDR3, as DNA: TGCAGTGCTAGAGGGGAGGAGGACACTGAAGCTTTCTTT. Translated: CSARGEEDTEAFF. This chain joins TRBV20-1 and TRBJ1-1; no clear D. This CDR3 has 13 amino acids. Germline assignment: CDR1 DFQATT and CDR2 SNEGSKA (reference sequence). The V end was cut by 1 base, the J end by 3 bases, with 9 bases between.